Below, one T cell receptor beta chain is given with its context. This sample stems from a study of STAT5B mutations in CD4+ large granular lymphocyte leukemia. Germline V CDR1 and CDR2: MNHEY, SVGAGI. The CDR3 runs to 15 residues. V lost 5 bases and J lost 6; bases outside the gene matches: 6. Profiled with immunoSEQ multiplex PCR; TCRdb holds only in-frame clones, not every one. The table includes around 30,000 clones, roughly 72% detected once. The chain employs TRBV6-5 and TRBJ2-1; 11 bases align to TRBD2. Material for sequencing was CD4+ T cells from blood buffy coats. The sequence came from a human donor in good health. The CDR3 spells CASSRLAGSPNEQFF. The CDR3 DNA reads TGTGCCAGCAGTAGACTAGCGGGAAGTCCCAATGAGCAGTTCTTC.